A selection of T cell receptor beta chains follows, all from one sample in a study of blood T cell repertoires in COVID-19. The table came from immunoSEQ multiplex PCR; TCRdb's copy has only in-frame clones and leaves some out. The data show under 350,000 clones, with 83% seen just once and 8.5% to 9.5% held by the top ten. What was sequenced was peripheral blood. These receptors all come from a woman in her 50s who had recovered from COVID-19. CDR3s include the opening cysteine and the closing phenylalanine or tryptophan. D genes are given only for firm matches. Not every row has a clone size; where given, it reads once, few, many or a size class.

TRBD2	TRBJ2-7	.	TRBV6-2/TRBV6-3	TGTGCCAGCAGTGCGGGGGACGCGTCCTACGAGCAGTACTTC	CASSAGDASYEQYF
TRBD1	TRBJ1-2	.	TRBV7-2	TGTGCCAGCAGCTTCACAGGGGGTTTGTACTATGGCTACACCTTC	CASSFTGGLYYGYTF
.	TRBJ1-1	few	TRBV6-1	TGTGCCAGCAGTGAAATTGGCAGATTCGAAGCTTTCTTT	CASSEIGRFEAFF
.	TRBJ2-1	.	TRBV5-8	TGTGCCAGCAGGGGCGCGGGATCCGCAAGCTCCTACAATGAGCAGTTCTTC	CASRGAGSASSYNEQFF
.	TRBJ2-1	.	TRBV9	TGTGCCAGCAGCGTAGATTCGGCAGCCCCAGGTGAGCAGTTCTTC	CASSVDSAAPGEQFF
.	TRBJ1-3	.	TRBV3-1/TRBV3-2	TGTGCCAGCAGCCAAGATTTAGGGGGACAAGCTGGAAACACCATATATTTT	CASSQDLGGQAGNTIYF
TRBD2	TRBJ2-3	few	TRBV7-2	TGTGCCAGCAGCTTTCGACTAGCGGGAGGGGCAGATACGCAGTATTTT	CASSFRLAGGADTQYF
TRBD1	TRBJ2-6	once	TRBV7-3	TGTGCCAGCAGCTTAAGACCAGGGGGAACTGGGGCCAACGTCCTGACTTTC	CASSLRPGGTGANVLTF
TRBD1	TRBJ1-2	.	TRBV28	TGTGCCAGCAGAGTGGACAGGGGGGCCTATGGCTACACCTTC	CASRVDRGAYGYTF
.	TRBJ2-1	.	TRBV6-2/TRBV6-3	TGTGCCAGCAGTTTCGGGAATGAGCAGTTCTTC	CASSFGNEQFF
.	TRBJ1-2	.	TRBV7-3	TGTGCCAGCAGCCCTAACACAGGAAACTATGGCTACACCTTC	CASSPNTGNYGYTF
TRBD2	TRBJ2-2	.	TRBV6-2/TRBV6-3	TGTGCCAGCAGTATCCAACTAGCGGGAGCGAGCACCGGGGAGCTGTTTTTT	CASSIQLAGASTGELFF
.	TRBJ2-1	.	TRBV7-9	TGTGCCAGCAGCCCCTCAGGGGAGGGCGATGAGCAGTTCTTC	CASSPSGEGDEQFF
TRBD1	TRBJ2-5	.	TRBV7-2	TGTGCCAGCAGCCCGAGCCCGACAGGGAAGGAGACCCAGTACTTC	CASSPSPTGKETQYF
TRBD1	TRBJ2-3	.	TRBV5-1	TGCGCCAGCAGCTTGTCTTGGGACAGTTCAACAGATACGCAGTATTTT	CASSLSWDSSTDTQYF
TRBD1	TRBJ1-3	.	TRBV4-1	TGCGCCAGCAGCCAGGAGGGACAGCTCTCTGGAAACACCATATATTTT	CASSQEGQLSGNTIYF
.	TRBJ2-3	few	TRBV19	TGTGCCAGTACCACCCAGGGCGGGGCGGGCCCGGTAGGTGATACGCAGTATTTT	CASTTQGGAGPVGDTQYF
TRBD2	TRBJ2-3	.	TRBV6-5	TGTGCCAGCAGTTACCGGGAGGGCCCGGAAGATACGCAGTATTTT	CASSYREGPEDTQYF